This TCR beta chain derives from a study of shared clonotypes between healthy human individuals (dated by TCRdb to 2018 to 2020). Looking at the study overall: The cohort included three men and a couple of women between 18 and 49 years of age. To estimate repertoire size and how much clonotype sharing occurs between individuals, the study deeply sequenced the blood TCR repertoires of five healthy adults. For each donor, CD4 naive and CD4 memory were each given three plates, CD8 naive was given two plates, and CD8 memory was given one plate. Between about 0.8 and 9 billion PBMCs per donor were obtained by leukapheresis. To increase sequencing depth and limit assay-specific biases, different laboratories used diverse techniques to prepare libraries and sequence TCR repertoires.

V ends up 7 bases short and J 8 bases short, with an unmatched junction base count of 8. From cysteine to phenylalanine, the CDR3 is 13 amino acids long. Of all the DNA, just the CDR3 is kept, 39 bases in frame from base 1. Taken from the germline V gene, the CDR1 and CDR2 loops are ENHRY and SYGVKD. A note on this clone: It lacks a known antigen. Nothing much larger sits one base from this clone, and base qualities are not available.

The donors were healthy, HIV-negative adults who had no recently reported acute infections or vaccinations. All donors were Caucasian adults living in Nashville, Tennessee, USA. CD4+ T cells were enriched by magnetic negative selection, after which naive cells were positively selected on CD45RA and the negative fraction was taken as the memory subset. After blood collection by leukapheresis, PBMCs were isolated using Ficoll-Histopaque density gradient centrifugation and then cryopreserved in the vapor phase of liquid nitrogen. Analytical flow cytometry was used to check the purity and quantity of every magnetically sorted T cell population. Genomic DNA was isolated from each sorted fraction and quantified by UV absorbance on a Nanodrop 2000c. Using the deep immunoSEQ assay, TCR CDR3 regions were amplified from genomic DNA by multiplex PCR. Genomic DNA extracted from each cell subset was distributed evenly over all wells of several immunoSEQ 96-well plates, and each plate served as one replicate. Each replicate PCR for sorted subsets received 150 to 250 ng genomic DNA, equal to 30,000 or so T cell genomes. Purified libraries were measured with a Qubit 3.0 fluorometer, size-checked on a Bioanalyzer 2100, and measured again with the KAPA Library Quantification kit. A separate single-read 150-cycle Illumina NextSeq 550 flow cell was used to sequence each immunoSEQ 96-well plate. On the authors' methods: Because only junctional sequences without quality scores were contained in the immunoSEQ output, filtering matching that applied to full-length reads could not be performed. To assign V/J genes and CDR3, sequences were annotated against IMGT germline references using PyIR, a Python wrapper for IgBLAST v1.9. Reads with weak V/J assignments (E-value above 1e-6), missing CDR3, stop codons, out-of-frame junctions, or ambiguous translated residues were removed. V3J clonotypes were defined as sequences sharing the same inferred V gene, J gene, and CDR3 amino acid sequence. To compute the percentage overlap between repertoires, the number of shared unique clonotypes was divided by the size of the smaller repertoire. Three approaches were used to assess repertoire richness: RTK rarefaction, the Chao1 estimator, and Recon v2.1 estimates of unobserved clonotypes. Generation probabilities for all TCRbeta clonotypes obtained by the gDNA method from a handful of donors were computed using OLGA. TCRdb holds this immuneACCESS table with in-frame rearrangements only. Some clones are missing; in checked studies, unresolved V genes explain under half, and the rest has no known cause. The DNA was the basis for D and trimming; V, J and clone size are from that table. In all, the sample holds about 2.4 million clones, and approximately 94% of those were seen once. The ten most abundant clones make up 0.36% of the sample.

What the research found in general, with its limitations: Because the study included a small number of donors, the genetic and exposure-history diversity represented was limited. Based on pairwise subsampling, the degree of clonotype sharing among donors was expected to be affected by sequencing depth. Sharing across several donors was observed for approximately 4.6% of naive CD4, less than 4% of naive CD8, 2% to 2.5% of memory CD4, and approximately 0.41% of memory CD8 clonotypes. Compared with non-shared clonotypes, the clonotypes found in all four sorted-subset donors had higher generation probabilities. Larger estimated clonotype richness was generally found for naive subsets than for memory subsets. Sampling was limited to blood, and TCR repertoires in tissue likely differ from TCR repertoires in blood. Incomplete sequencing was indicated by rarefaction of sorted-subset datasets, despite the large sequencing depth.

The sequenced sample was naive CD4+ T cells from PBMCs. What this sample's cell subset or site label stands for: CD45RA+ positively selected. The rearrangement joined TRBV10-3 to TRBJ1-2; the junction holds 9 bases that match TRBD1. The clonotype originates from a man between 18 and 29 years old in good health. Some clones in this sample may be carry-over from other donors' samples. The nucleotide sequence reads TGTGCCATCAATTCACAGGGGGCGCGAGGCTACACCTTC. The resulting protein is CAINSQGARGYTF.